The sequence of this T cell receptor beta chain was determined in a study of T cell responses to AZD1222 COVID-19 vaccine. Study-wide points: Regions 160-218 and 743-854 dominated among vaccine-associated CD4 TCRs spanning spike.

Using immunoSEQ multiplex PCR, the repertoire was profiled, and TCRdb retains in-frame clones only, with some absent. The sample records about 110,000 clones, roughly 90% being singletons. A word on this clone: Its antigen is not identified.

Germline CDR1 reads SEHNR; CDR2 reads FQNEAQ (reference sequence). Between the trimmed V and J ends, which lost 6 bases and 3 bases, there was a span of 12 bases. The CDR3 totals 13 residues. This TCR was recovered from an adult in good health. The V gene is TRBV7-9, the J gene TRBJ2-7, with no clear D. The material sequenced was peripheral blood, taken on day 0 of AZD1222 vaccination. The CDR3 here is CASSSSPLYEQYF. CDR3 coding DNA: TGTGCCAGCAGTTCCAGCCCCCTCTACGAGCAGTACTTC.